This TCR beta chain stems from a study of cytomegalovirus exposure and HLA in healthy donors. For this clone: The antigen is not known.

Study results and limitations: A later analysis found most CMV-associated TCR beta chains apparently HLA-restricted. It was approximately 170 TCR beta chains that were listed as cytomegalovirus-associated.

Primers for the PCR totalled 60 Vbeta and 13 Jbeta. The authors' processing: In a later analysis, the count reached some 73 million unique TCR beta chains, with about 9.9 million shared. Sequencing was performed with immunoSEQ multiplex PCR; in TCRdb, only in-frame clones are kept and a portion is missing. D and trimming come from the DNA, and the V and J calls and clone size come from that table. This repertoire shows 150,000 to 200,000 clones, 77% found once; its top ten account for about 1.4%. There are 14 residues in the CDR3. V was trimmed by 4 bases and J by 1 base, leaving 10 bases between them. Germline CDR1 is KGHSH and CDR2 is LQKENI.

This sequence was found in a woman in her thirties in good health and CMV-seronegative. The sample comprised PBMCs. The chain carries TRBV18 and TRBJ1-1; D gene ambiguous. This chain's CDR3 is CASSLEHRNTEAFF. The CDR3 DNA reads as TGTGCCAGCTCACTCGAACACCGGAACACTGAAGCTTTCTTT.